Ten or more counts support the clone carrying this TCR beta chain. These data come from a study of T cells in Graves' hyperthyroidism and ophthalmopathy. V lost 0 bases, J lost 5 bases, and 17 bases lay in between. Germline V gene sequence: CDR1 MNHNS, CDR2 SASEGT. The CDR3 length is 16 residues. Authors of the study amplified TCR beta CDR3 regions from RNA transcripts. The primer set for the first-round RT-PCR of the TCR CDR3 was HTBI. TCRdb used MiXCR to reprocess the multiplex PCR reads, holding one entry per CDR3 protein. The profile shows some 500,000 distinct CDR3 sequences, 13% to 15% of them singletons.

The sample comprised blood. The TCR was taken from a woman between 18 and 29 years old with Graves' hyperthyroidism. The chain uses TRBV6-1 and TRBJ2-7; a possible D gene is TRBD2 (5 bases). The DNA of the CDR3 is TGTGCCAGCAGTGAAGCGTTCGGCCTCACGCGGGACGAGCAGTACTTC. Protein: CASSEAFGLTRDEQYF.